The sequence of this T cell receptor (beta chain) was determined in a study of regulatory T cells in long-lasting Graves disease. Notes on this clonotype: A read error may be the cause here, since a much bigger clone is one base away. No conserved phenylalanine or tryptophan is present at the end of the CDR3, so a read error is the likely explanation.

The time point was: newly diagnosed GD, antithyroid drugs for less than 3 months. From PBMCs, RNA was extracted and then used to make the TCR library. Arm-PCR of CDR3 regions with iRepertoire HTBI primers generated TCR beta libraries. TCRdb independently ran MiXCR on the multiplex PCR reads; one entry per CDR3 protein. The table lists 350,000 to 450,000 distinct CDR3 sequences, approximately 16% of them singletons. The sample was also reused in another study, on T cells in Graves' hyperthyroidism and ophthalmopathy.

The sample in question was peripheral blood mononuclear cells (PBMCs), obtained at new diagnosis, from a patient treated with antithyroid drugs. The sequence came from a woman aged 40-49 years with Graves disease.

The CDR3 bases are TGTGCCAGTACATCAAACTATGGCTACACCCTC. Translated, it gives CASTSNYGYTL. The chain recombines TRBV19 with TRBJ1-2, with no clear D. V lost 7 bases and J lost 2, with 5 bases in between. Germline values: CDR1 LNHDA, CDR2 SQIVND (reference sequence). This CDR3 has 11 amino acids.